Given below is one T cell receptor (beta chain) in context. No antigen is known for it. CD45RO-CCR7+CD27+CD95- expression identified naive CD8+ T cells. Germline V gives CDR1 MNHNY, CDR2 SVGAGI (reference sequence). The CDR3 consists of 16 residues. The authors made the TRB cDNA libraries by 5' RACE using UMI labels. TCRdb reprocessed the 5' RACE reads, keeping one entry per CDR3 protein, no DNA. The sample table sets out roughly 130,000 distinct CDR3 sequences. The entry originates in a study of CXCR3-negative and CXCR3-positive naive CD8 T cells. Study outcomes and limitations: The study inferred TCR strength from TRB CDR3 properties and found comparable surface CD5 between naive subsets. In CXCR3-positive naive cells, the TRB CDR3s were more hydrophobic than in CXCR3-negative naive cells.

The chain is built from TRBV6-6 and TRBJ2-2; absent DNA, TCRdb's TRBD2 call cannot be checked. This sequence was found in a human donor in good health. Some clones in this sample may be carry-over from other donors' samples. Material: naive CXCR3+ CD8+ T cells from blood. The subset denotes: CD45RO-CCR7+CD27+CD95- naive CD8+ T cells expressing CXCR3 (TNR3+). The CDR3: CASSYWVATNTGELFF.